One sample yielded the 15 T cell receptor beta chains listed below, sequenced in a study of blood T cell repertoires in COVID-19. Only in-frame clones appear in the TCRdb table, and some are missing; sequencing was by immunoSEQ multiplex PCR. The sample shows tens of thousands of clones, approximately 90% of them seen only once. The specimen sequenced was peripheral blood. The origin of the receptors is a man between 60 and 75 years old with acute or convalescent COVID-19.

The genes are TRBV6-6 and TRBJ1-2; maybe TRBD1 (6 bases). The CDR3 consists of 14 residues. Germline V gene sequence: CDR1 MNHNY, CDR2 SVGAGI (reference sequence). The germline V and J ends were trimmed by 4 bases and 8 bases, with 17 bases remaining between them. CDR3: CASSWGQNSEGYTF. The CDR3, as DNA: TGTGCCAGCAGTTGGGGACAAAATTCCGAGGGCTACACCTTC.

The chain has TRBV19 and TRBJ2-7; the match to TRBD1 covers 8 bases. The CDR3 extends over 15 amino acids. Losses at the gene ends were 8 bases for V and 3 bases for J; bases not matched to a gene: 12. The germline gives CDR1 LNHDA, CDR2 SQIVND (reference sequence). CDR3 in amino acids: CASQYRGANNYEQYF. Here the CDR3 DNA reads TGTGCCAGTCAGTACAGGGGGGCGAACAACTACGAGCAGTACTTC.

This clone was picked up a small number of times. J is TRBJ2-2 and V is TRBV18; weak D call: TRBD1 (6 bases). From germline, CDR1 is KGHSH and CDR2 LQKENI. This CDR3 is built from 14 residues. V shed 0 bases and J shed 7 bases, with 9 bases lying between them. This CDR3 is CASSPPRGIGELFF. The CDR3 DNA sequence: TGTGCCAGCTCACCACCGAGGGGGATCGGGGAGCTGTTTTTT.

The genes are TRBV27 and TRBJ2-7, with TRBD1 identical over 9 bases. With 0 bases clipped from V and 2 bases from J, the junction kept 11 bases outside the gene matches. CDR1 is MNHEY, CDR2 SMNVEV, per germline (reference sequence). This CDR3 has 18 residues. The CDR3 loop is CASSLSMTGTGTTYEQYF. The DNA for the CDR3 is TGTGCCAGCAGTTTATCGATGACCGGGACAGGGACCACCTACGAGCAGTACTTC.

The V gene is TRBV30, the J gene TRBJ2-1, with D hard to call. Germline V CDR1 and CDR2: GTSNPN, SVGIG (reference sequence). Trimming removed 4 bases from V and 4 bases from J, with 14 bases in between. This CDR3 contains 14 residues. The CDR3 DNA sequence: TGTGCCTGGACCCCCGCCGGGTTGTACAATGAGCAGTTCTTC. This sequence encodes CAWTPAGLYNEQFF.

V gene TRBV24-1 combines with J gene TRBJ2-1; possible D gene TRBD1, 5 bases. Germline CDR1 KGHDR, CDR2 SFDVKD. CDR3 length equals 11 residues. With 9 bases removed from V and 11 bases from J, the gap between germline ends came to 13 bases. The chain's CDR3 is CATRLQDQQFF. CDR3 coding DNA: TGTGCCACCCGATTACAGGACCAGCAGTTCTTC.

The gene calls are TRBV6-5 and TRBJ1-5, with 9 bases lining up with TRBD1. CDR1 is MNHEY, CDR2 SVGAGI, per germline. The CDR3 is 14 amino acids. Losses at the gene ends were 8 bases for V and 3 bases for J; bases not matched to a gene: 5. In DNA form, the CDR3 reads TGTGCCAGCCAGACAGGGGGTGTCAATCAGCCCCAGCATTTT. Translating it yields CASQTGGVNQPQHF.

This chain connects TRBV30 to TRBJ1-6, with TRBD1 matching over 7 bases. Trimming cost V 0 bases and J 9 bases; bases outside gene matches: 5. Looked up from germline, CDR1 is GTSNPN and CDR2 is SVGIG (reference sequence). The CDR3 spans 14 residues. CDR3 DNA sequence: TGTGCCTGGAGTGTTGCAGGGGGTGGTTCACCCCTCCACTTT. Protein product: CAWSVAGGGSPLHF.

The chain has TRBV20-1 and TRBJ2-5; weak D call: TRBD1 (6 bases). The germline CDR1 and CDR2 sequences are DFQATT and SNEGSKA (reference sequence). The CDR3 is 14 amino acids. Trimming removed 3 bases from V and 2 bases from J, with 13 bases in between. CDR3 nucleotides: TGCAGTGCTAGTCGGACAGTCGGGCAAGAGACCCAGTACTTC. It translates to CSASRTVGQETQYF.

The chain is built from TRBV30 and TRBJ1-5, with 7 bases matching TRBD1. CDR1 and CDR2 from the germline V gene are GTSNPN and SVGIG (reference sequence). This CDR3 has 13 residues. The V gene end was trimmed by 2 bases and the J gene end by 4 bases; junction bases not matched to a gene: 2. CDR3 bases: TGTGCCTGGAGTTTGGACAGGAATCAGCCCCAGCATTTT. Amino acids: CAWSLDRNQPQHF.

CDR3 amino acids: CASSSSYDTGNGYTF. CDR3 nucleotide sequence: TGTGCCAGCAGCTCCTCCTACGATACAGGGAATGGCTACACCTTC. The V and J genes are TRBV11-2 and TRBJ1-2, with D possibly TRBD1 on 6 matching bases. V lost 4 bases to trimming and J lost 6 bases, with 18 bases between them. Germline V CDR1 and CDR2: SGHAT, FQNNGV. This CDR3 is 15 amino acids long.

The chain carries TRBV19 and TRBJ2-7; 8 bases fit TRBD1. Germline lookup yields CDR1 LNHDA and CDR2 SQIVND (reference sequence). Unmatched junction bases numbered 9, after V lost 5 bases and J lost 3 bases. The CDR3 is made up of 15 amino acids. In DNA form, the CDR3 reads TGTGCCAGTAGTTATTGGACAGGGTTGGACTACGAGCAGTACTTC. Its protein is CASSYWTGLDYEQYF.

The chain employs TRBV5-6 and TRBJ2-5, with TRBD1 matching 9 bases. The trim removed 4 bases at V and 5 bases at J, leaving 3 bases unmatched. The CDR3 has 13 residues. Germline V gene lookup returns CDR1 SGHDT and CDR2 YYEEEE. The CDR3 coding sequence is TGTGCCAGCAGCCGGACAGGGGTCGAGACCCAGTACTTC. This gives the protein CASSRTGVETQYF.

The gene calls are TRBV10-2 and TRBJ2-7; a possible D gene is TRBD1 (5 bases). Germline V gene sequence: CDR1 WSHSY, CDR2 SAAADI. This CDR3 region has 11 residues. V dropped 5 bases and J dropped 5 bases, with 7 bases sitting between them. CDR3 coding DNA: TGCGCCAGCAGTCAGGGCGACGAGCAGTACTTC. This translates into CASSQGDEQYF.

This clone was recorded once. V is TRBV5-4 and J is TRBJ2-1; D is undetermined. Between the trimmed V and J ends, which lost 1 base and 0 bases, there was a span of 11 bases. Germline CDR1 is SGHNT and CDR2 is YYREEE (reference sequence). The CDR3 is 16 residues long. The CDR3 region has the DNA TGTGCCAGCAGCTTGAAGAGGATTGTCTCCTACAATGAGCAGTTCTTC. Amino acid sequence: CASSLKRIVSYNEQFF.